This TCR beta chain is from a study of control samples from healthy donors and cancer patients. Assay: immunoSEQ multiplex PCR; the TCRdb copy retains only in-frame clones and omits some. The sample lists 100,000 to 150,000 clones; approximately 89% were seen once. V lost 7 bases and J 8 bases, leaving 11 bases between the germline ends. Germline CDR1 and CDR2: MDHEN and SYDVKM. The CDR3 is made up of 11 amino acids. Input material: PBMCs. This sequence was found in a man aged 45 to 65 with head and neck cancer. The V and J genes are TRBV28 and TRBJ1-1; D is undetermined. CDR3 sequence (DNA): TGTGCCAGCACCCTGAGGTTCGAAGCTTTCTTT. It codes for CASTLRFEAFF.